A selection of T cell receptor beta chains follows, all from one sample in a study of CD4 and CD8 cells across lung adenocarcinoma regions. TCRdb processed the PCR reads anew with MiXCR; each CDR3 protein has one entry. The profile covers approximately 3,000 distinct CDR3 sequences, with 45% to 60% appearing a single time and over 35% taken by the ten largest. The sample comprised CD8+ T cells from the center of a lung tumor. These receptors came from a male donor with lung adenocarcinoma. The CD4 and CD8 labels of this study may be unreliable. The CDR3 runs from the conserved cysteine through the conserved F or W. A D gene is named only where the DNA matches it firmly. Clone size, where shown, is once, few, many, or a class for clones that have expanded.

d_call clone_size j_call v_call cdr3_nt cdr3_aa
TRBD2 once TRBJ2-4 TRBV6-1 TGTGCCAGCGCGGGACTAGGGGGAGGTTACCCAGATACCCAGTACTTC CASAGLGGGYPDTQYF
TRBD2 NA TRBJ2-2 TRBV6-1 TGTGCCAGCAGGGATTTAGCGGGAGTGGACACAGGGGCGCAGTTTTTT CASRDLAGVDTGAQFF
NA few TRBJ2-1 TRBV7-2 TGTGCCAGCAGCCCACCGGGGGGCCGGGAGCAGTTCTTC CASSPPGGREQFF
TRBD2 NA TRBJ2-3 TRBV6-1 TGTGCCAGCAGTGGGGGCCGACTAGCAGAGACCCAGTACTTT CASSGGRLAETQYF
NA NA TRBJ2-1 TRBV6-5 TGTGCCAGCAGTTACAGACAGTTCTCCTACAATGAGCAGTTCTTC CASSYRQFSYNEQFF
TRBD2 large TRBJ2-3 TRBV6-1 TGTGCCAGCAGGAGGACTAGCGGAAACACAGATACGCAGTATTTT CASRRTSGNTDTQYF
NA medium-sized TRBJ2-7 TRBV27 TGTGCCTTCTGCGTTGTGGGAGAGCAGTACTTC CAFCVVGEQYF
TRBD2 few TRBJ2-3 TRBV4-2 TGTGCCAGCAGCCCCGCTAGCGGCCCCACAGATACGCAGTATTTT CASSPASGPTDTQYF
NA many TRBJ1-1 TRBV6-1 TGTGCCAGCAGTGATCCCTGGACAGCCTTGAACACTGAAGCTTTCTTT CASSDPWTALNTEAFF
NA few TRBJ2-7 TRBV10-3 TGTGCCATCAGTGAGACCTACGAGCAGTACTTC CAISETYEQYF
NA medium-sized TRBJ2-3 TRBV12-5 TGTGCTAGTGCTATTGGCACGGGTACACCGAGCACAGATACGCAGTATTTT CASAIGTGTPSTDTQYF
NA NA TRBJ2-1 TRBV25-1 TGTGCCAGCAGTGAACTAGCTCTACGGGGTGAGCAGTTCTTC CASSELALRGEQFF
NA NA TRBJ1-5 TRBV6-1 TGTGCCAGCACCCCTATGAGAGATAGCAATCAGCCCCAGCATTTT CASTPMRDSNQPQHF
TRBD2 large TRBJ2-3 TRBV27 TGTGCCAGCAGATTTAGGGCTAGCGGGACTAGCACAGATACGCAGTATTTT CASRFRASGTSTDTQYF